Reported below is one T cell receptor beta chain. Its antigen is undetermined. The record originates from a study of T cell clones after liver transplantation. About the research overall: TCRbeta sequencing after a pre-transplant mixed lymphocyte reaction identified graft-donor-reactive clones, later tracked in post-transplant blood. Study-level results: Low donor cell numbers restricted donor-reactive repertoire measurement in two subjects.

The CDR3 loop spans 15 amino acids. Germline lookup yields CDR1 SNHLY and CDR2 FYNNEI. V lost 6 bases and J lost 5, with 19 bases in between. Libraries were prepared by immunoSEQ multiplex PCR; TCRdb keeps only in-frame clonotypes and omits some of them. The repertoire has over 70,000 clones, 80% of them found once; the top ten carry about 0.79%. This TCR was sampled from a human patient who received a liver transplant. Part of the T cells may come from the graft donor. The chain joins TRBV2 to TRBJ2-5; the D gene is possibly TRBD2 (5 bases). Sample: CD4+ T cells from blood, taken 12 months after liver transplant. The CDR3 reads CASSPEGTNRETQYF. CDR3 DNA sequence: TGTGCCAGCAGCCCAGAGGGTACTAATCGGGAGACCCAGTACTTC.